One and the same sample provided the 18 T cell receptor beta chains below, sequenced in a study of CD8 T cells in ankylosing spondylitis. A single record per CDR3 protein comes from TCRdb applying MiXCR to the 5' RACE reads. The sample yields about 250,000 distinct CDR3 sequences, about 11% seen once. The sample taken for sequencing was blood, either unsorted or a sorted T cell fraction (not recorded which). The receptors shown here come from a male donor with ankylosing spondylitis or in good health (not recorded which).

This clonotype was picked up many times. This sequence joins TRBV20-1 and TRBJ2-1; D is uncertain. Germline values: CDR1 DFQATT, CDR2 SNEGSKA (reference sequence). The V gene lost 3 bases and the J gene lost 2 bases, with 14 bases spanning the gap. This CDR3 comprises 15 residues. CDR3 DNA: TGCAGTGCTAGGAGAACGGGCCCTGCCTACAATGAGCAGTTCTTC. Protein product: CSARRTGPAYNEQFF.

This clonotype was seen ten or more times. The chain has TRBV13 and TRBJ2-7, with D unclear. Trimming shortened V by 5 bases and J by 2 bases, and 13 bases separated the two germline ends. The CDR3 has 14 residues. The V gene's germline CDR1 is PRHDT and CDR2 FYEKMQ (reference sequence). The CDR3 protein is CASSPPDKAYEQYF. CDR3 bases: TGTGCCAGCAGCCCGCCTGACAAAGCCTACGAGCAGTACTTC. Filled out from reference TRBV13 and TRBJ2-7, the complete variable domain reads AAGVIQSPRHLIKEKRETATLKCYPIPRHDTVYWYQQGPGQDPQFLISFYEKMQSDKGSIPDRFSAQQFSDYHSELNMSSLELGDSALYFCASSPPDKAYEQYFGPGTRLTVT.

There are many counts of this clonotype. The chain recombines TRBV5-5 with TRBJ1-2, with D hard to call. CDR1 is SGHKS and CDR2 is YYEKEE in the germline V gene (reference sequence). The V and J ends lost 5 bases and 5 bases respectively, with 10 bases between them. The CDR3 sequence is 12 residues long. CDR3 nucleotides: TGTGCCAGCAGTTCACACGCATATGGCTACACCTTC. Translation: CASSSHAYGYTF.

The V gene is TRBV20-1, the J gene TRBJ2-5; either TRBD1 or TRBD2 may fit D (6 bases each). The length of the CDR3 is 14 residues. Between the trimmed V and J ends, which lost 4 bases and 5 bases, there was a span of 17 bases. Per the germline V gene, CDR1 is DFQATT and CDR2 is SNEGSKA (reference sequence). Here the CDR3 reads CSAIFPGAGETQYF. Written as DNA, the CDR3 is TGCAGTGCTATTTTTCCGGGGGCTGGGGAGACCCAGTACTTC.

J is TRBJ2-1 and V is TRBV6-2 or TRBV6-3; 7 nucleotides agree with TRBD2. The CDR3 covers 16 residues. V was clipped by 7 bases and J by 7 bases; unmatched bases: 16. Germline V CDR1 and CDR2: MNHEY, SVGEGT. The CDR3 DNA reads TGTGCCAGCACCGCCTCGGGTAGCGGGCTTGGAAATGAGCAGTTCTTC. Protein: CASTASGSGLGNEQFF.

This clonotype came up many times. For the CDR3, the DNA is TGTGCCAGCAGCTTAAACGCAGGGGAACGCAATCAGCCCCAGCATTTT. This codes for CASSLNAGERNQPQHF. The V call is TRBV7-9, the J call TRBJ1-5; tentatively, D is TRBD1 (6 bases). Germline-derived CDR1 and CDR2 are SEHNR and FQNEAQ (reference sequence). The CDR3 consists of 16 residues. Trimming stripped 2 bases from V and 2 bases from J, with 13 bases between. Full variable domain (remainder filled in from reference TRBV7-9 and TRBJ1-5): DTGVSQNPRHKITKRGQNVTFRCDPISEHNRLYWYRQTLGQGPEFLTYFQNEAQLEKSRLLSDRFSAERPKGSFSTLEIQRTEQGDSAMYLCASSLNAGERNQPQHFGDGTRLSIL.

This clonotype was counted ten times or more. V is TRBV20-1 and J is TRBJ2-7; 11 nucleotides line up with TRBD2. Germline CDR1 is DFQATT and CDR2 is SNEGSKA (reference sequence). V trimming: 7 bases; J trimming: 6 bases; junction bases outside the gene matches: 11. The CDR3 covers 14 residues. CDR3 sequence reads: CSGKIAGGPSEQYF. The CDR3 DNA follows: TGCAGTGGCAAAATAGCGGGAGGGCCGAGCGAGCAGTACTTC.

The chain joins TRBV2 to TRBJ1-1; D is uncertain. This CDR3 has 11 residues. Looked up from germline, CDR1 is SNHLY and CDR2 is FYNNEI. The V gene lost 9 bases and the J gene lost 0 bases, with 5 bases spanning the gap. CDR3 amino acids: CARRVNTEAFF. CDR3 sequence (DNA): TGTGCCAGGAGGGTGAACACTGAAGCTTTCTTT. The variable domain in full, with the rest retrieved from reference TRBV2 and TRBJ1-1, is EPEVTQTPSHQVTQMGQEVILRCVPISNHLYFYWYRQILGQKVEFLVSFYNNEISEKSEIFDDQFSVERPDGSNFTLKIRSTKLEDSAMYFCARRVNTEAFFGQGTRLTVV.

This clonotype was picked up many times. The chain couples TRBV7-6 to TRBJ1-5, with D perhaps matching TRBD1 (5 bases). Trimming stripped 1 base from V and 4 bases from J, with 11 bases between. The CDR3 has 15 amino acids. Germline CDR1 reads SGHVS; CDR2 reads FNYEAQ. The CDR3 DNA sequence: TGTGCCAGCAGCTTAGGAGCAGGGAGAAATCAGCCCCAGCATTTT. It yields the protein CASSLGAGRNQPQHF.

J is TRBJ1-1 and V is TRBV27, with D possibly TRBD1 on 6 matching bases. Germline CDR1 is MNHEY and CDR2 is SMNVEV (reference sequence). Trimming took 6 bases from V and 1 from J, leaving 18 bases between them. CDR3 length: 16 residues. CDR3 amino acids: CASRPLGGQGNTEAFF. For the CDR3, the DNA is TGTGCCAGCAGACCCCTAGGGGGACAAGGGAACACTGAAGCTTTCTTT.

This clonotype has a count of ten or more. The chain has TRBV13 and TRBJ1-4; D is uncertain. The CDR3 runs 15 residues. Germline CDR1 is PRHDT and CDR2 is FYEKMQ (reference sequence). The V and J ends lost 4 bases and 3 bases respectively, with 12 bases between them. DNA of the CDR3: TGTGCCAGCAGCTCATCTGAGGAGGCTAATGAAAAACTGTTTTTT. Translated, it gives CASSSSEEANEKLFF.

V gene TRBV10-2 combines with J gene TRBJ1-6, with D hard to call. V gave up 4 bases and J gave up 14 bases, with 9 bases separating them. The CDR3 length is 11 residues. Per the germline V gene, CDR1 is WSHSY and CDR2 is SAAADI. CDR3 DNA: TGCGCCAGCAGTGCTTACGCGGCCCTCCACTTT. Its protein is CASSAYAALHF.

The J gene is TRBJ2-2, the V gene TRBV10-3, with 8 bases identical to TRBD1. Unmatched junction bases numbered 4, after V lost 6 bases and J lost 4 bases. Germline V CDR1 and CDR2: ENHRY, SYGVKD. The CDR3 length is 14 residues. This chain's CDR3 is CAIRGQGSTGELFF. The DNA for the CDR3 is TGTGCCATCAGAGGACAGGGTAGCACCGGGGAGCTGTTTTTT.

This clonotype was picked up many times. This CDR3 is CASSPAVVTEAFF. The CDR3 nucleotides read TGTGCCAGCAGCCCGGCCGTAGTCACTGAAGCTTTCTTT. The rearrangement links TRBV13 to TRBJ1-1; D gene uncertain. V was pared by 5 bases and J by 4 bases, with 11 bases between. Germline values: CDR1 PRHDT, CDR2 FYEKMQ (reference sequence). This CDR3 is built from 13 residues.

CDR3: CASSEERTGADTQYF. The DNA of the CDR3 is TGTGCCAGCAGTGAAGAGAGGACGGGGGCAGATACGCAGTATTTT. The J gene is TRBJ2-3, the V gene TRBV6-1; D is perhaps TRBD2 (6 bases). V was cut by 1 base and J by 4 bases, with 12 bases left in between. Germline loops: CDR1 MNHNS, CDR2 SASEGT. The CDR3 totals 15 residues.

The V call is TRBV15, the J call TRBJ2-7; 10 nucleotides agree with TRBD2. Trimming cost V 2 bases and J 2 bases; bases outside gene matches: 0. CDR3 length equals 14 residues. Germline V gene sequence: CDR1 LNHNV, CDR2 YYDKDF (reference sequence). In DNA form, the CDR3 reads TGTGCCACCAGCAGACTAGCGGGGGCCTACGAGCAGTACTTC. Residues: CATSRLAGAYEQYF.

This chain links TRBV30 with TRBJ2-3; possible D gene TRBD1, 6 bases. The V end lost 3 bases, the J end lost 0 bases, and 13 bases lay between the germline ends. CDR1 and CDR2 (germline): GTSNPN, SVGIG (reference sequence). This CDR3 has 15 residues. The CDR3 sequence: CAWSRGSGSTDTQYF. The CDR3 nucleotides read TGTGCCTGGAGCAGGGGTTCGGGGAGCACAGATACGCAGTATTTT.

This clonotype has at least ten counts. In DNA, the CDR3 is TGTGCCAGCAGTGGGAAAGGGACAGCCTACGAGCAGTACTTC. Translation gives CASSGKGTAYEQYF. The chain combines TRBV25-1 with TRBJ2-7, with 7 bases lining up with TRBD1. This CDR3 comprises 14 residues. V lost 4 bases to trimming and J lost 2 bases; unmatched junction nucleotides: 5. Looked up from germline, CDR1 is MGHDK and CDR2 is SYGVNS.